Given below is one TCR beta chain in context. Methods used by the authors: Researchers report that nucleated cell counts were estimated from reference gene primer amplification. Libraries were prepared by immunoSEQ multiplex PCR; TCRdb keeps only in-frame clonotypes and omits some of them. V and J calls and clone size are those listed in that table; D and trimming were worked out from the DNA. The table includes under 65,000 clones, 75% to 90% detected once. The CDR3 consists of 17 residues. Losses at the gene ends were 2 bases for V and 6 bases for J; bases not matched to a gene: 8. Germline-derived CDR1 and CDR2 are SGHDT and YYEEEE. This record belongs to a study of blood T cell repertoires in COVID-19. Turning to the study itself: Some COVID-19 samples were acute and others convalescent; all came from the United States, Italy and Spain. The analysed material was cDNA or gDNA that came from T cells, B-cell-depleted T cells, or PBMCs.

The TCR originated in a man in his fifties or sixties with COVID-19, enrolled during active disease. Sample: peripheral blood. The genes are TRBV5-6 and TRBJ2-7; TRBD2 matches at 16 bases. This CDR3 reads CASSFPGLAGGPGEQYF. The DNA for the CDR3 is TGTGCCAGCAGCTTTCCGGGACTAGCGGGAGGGCCGGGCGAGCAGTACTTC.